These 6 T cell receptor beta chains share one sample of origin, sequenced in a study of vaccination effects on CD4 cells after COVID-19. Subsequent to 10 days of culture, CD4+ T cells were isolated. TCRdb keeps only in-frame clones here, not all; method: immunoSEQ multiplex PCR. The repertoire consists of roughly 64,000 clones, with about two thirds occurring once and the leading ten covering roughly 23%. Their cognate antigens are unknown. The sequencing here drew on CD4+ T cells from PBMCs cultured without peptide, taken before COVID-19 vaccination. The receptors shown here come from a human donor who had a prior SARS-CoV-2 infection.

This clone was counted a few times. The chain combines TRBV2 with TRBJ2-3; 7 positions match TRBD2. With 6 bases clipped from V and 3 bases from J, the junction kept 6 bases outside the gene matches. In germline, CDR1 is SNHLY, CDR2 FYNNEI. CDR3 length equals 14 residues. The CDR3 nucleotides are TGTGCCAGCAGCGTACAGCGGGAAACAGATACGCAGTATTTT. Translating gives CASSVQRETDTQYF.

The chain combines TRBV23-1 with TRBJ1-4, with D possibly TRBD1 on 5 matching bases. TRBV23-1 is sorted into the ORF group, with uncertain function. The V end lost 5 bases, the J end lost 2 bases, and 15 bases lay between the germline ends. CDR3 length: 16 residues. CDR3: CASSWGEPATNEKLFF. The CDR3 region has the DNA TGCGCCAGCAGTTGGGGGGAGCCCGCGACTAATGAAAAACTGTTTTTT.

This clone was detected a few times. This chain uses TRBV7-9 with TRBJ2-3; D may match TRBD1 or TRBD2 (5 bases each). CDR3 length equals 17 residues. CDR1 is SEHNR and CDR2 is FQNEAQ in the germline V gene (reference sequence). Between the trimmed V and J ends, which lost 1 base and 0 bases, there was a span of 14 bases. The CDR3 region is CASSLGRGVGSTDTQYF. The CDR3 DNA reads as TGTGCCAGCAGCTTAGGTCGGGGCGTAGGTAGCACAGATACGCAGTATTTT.

The CDR3 sequence is CASSVLGTTNTGELFF. As DNA, the CDR3 is TGTGCCAGCAGCGTACTCGGGACTACAAACACCGGGGAGCTGTTTTTT. The chain employs TRBV9 and TRBJ2-2; 7 bases fit TRBD2. The V segment lost 1 base and the J segment 2 bases; nucleotides outside the gene matches: 5. Germline V gene sequence: CDR1 SGDLS, CDR2 YYNGEE. The CDR3 totals 16 residues.

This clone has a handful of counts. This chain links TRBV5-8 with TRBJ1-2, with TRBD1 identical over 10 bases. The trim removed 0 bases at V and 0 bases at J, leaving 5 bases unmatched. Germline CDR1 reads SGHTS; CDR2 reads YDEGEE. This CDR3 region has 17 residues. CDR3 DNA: TGTGCCAGCAGCTTGGGACAGGGGGCCACCGCTAACTATGGCTACACCTTC. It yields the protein CASSLGQGATANYGYTF.

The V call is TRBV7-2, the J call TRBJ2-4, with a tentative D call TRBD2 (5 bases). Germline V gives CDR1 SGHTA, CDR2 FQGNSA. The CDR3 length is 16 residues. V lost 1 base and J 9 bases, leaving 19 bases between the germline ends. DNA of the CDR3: TGTGCCAGCAGCTTAGTTGCTAGCTCGATCGTCAGCATTCAGTACTTC. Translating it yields CASSLVASSIVSIQYF. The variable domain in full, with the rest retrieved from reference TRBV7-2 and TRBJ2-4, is GAGVSQSPSNKVTEKGKDVELRCDPISGHTALYWYRQSLGQGLEFLIYFQGNSAPDKSGLPSDRFSAERTGGSVSTLTIQRTQQEDSAVYLCASSLVASSIVSIQYFGAGTRLSVL.